One sample yielded the 22 T cell receptor beta chains listed below, sequenced in a study of Ad26.COV2.S vaccination and SARS-CoV-2 variants (dated by TCRdb to about 2021). The sample's treatment or condition label, in plain terms: 15 to 20 received Ad26.COV2.S at low or high dose, single or two shots; about 5 received placebo; per-sample allocation not given. For vaccine and placebo recipients, the sequenced repertoires came from samples collected on day 63 after the first injection. The library was obtained by the immunoSEQ multiplex PCR assay. Here the immuneACCESS table is served through TCRdb, limited to in-frame sequences with V and J called. Missing clones are a known gap in these copies; in checked studies unresolved V genes cover under half, and the rest lacks a known reason. This sample has around 300,000 clones in its table, and about 88% of those were observed once. Around 6.1% of the sample is taken by the ten largest.

Sample: peripheral blood, taken in a trial of Ad26.COV2.S vaccine versus placebo. These TCRs come from a person between 18 and 60 years old who received the Ad26.COV2.S COVID-19 vaccine or a placebo.

The V call is TRBV4-3, the J call TRBJ1-4; the D is unclear. Germline-derived CDR1 and CDR2 are LGHNA and YSLEER. Trimming stripped 0 bases from V and 8 bases from J, with 10 bases between. There are 14 residues in the CDR3. In nucleotides, the CDR3 is TGCGCCAGCAGCCAAGAGGAAGCTGGCGAAAAACTGTTTTTT. Amino acid sequence: CASSQEEAGEKLFF.

The chain links TRBV2 to TRBJ2-7; 8 bases map to TRBD2. This CDR3 spans 18 amino acids. J was trimmed by 7 bases and V by 5 bases; bases with no gene match: 22. Germline V gene sequence: CDR1 SNHLY, CDR2 FYNNEI. The DNA for the CDR3 is TGTGCCAGCAGTCTCTCGGCGGTTGGGACTAGACTTCCAGGGGAGCAGTACTTC. This encodes CASSLSAVGTRLPGEQYF.

The chain employs TRBV27 and TRBJ2-1; TRBD2 matches 10 bases. Trimming took 6 bases from V and 4 from J; bases not matched to a gene: 0. This CDR3 spans 13 amino acids. Looked up from germline, CDR1 is MNHEY and CDR2 is SMNVEV (reference sequence). This chain's CDR3 is CASRAGGYNEQFF. The CDR3 DNA reads as TGTGCCAGCAGAGCGGGGGGGTACAATGAGCAGTTCTTC.

A single count supports this clone. V gene TRBV4-3 combines with J gene TRBJ2-7; 7 bases agree with TRBD1. The germline V gene has CDR1 LGHNA and CDR2 YSLEER. CDR3 length: 16 residues. V trimming: 0 bases; J trimming: 6 bases; junction bases outside the gene matches: 11. The CDR3 sequence: CASSQDLGQVVFEQYF. CDR3 nucleotides: TGCGCCAGCAGCCAAGATCTCGGACAGGTTGTTTTCGAGCAGTACTTC.

V and J are TRBV19 and TRBJ2-1; TRBD2 matches 11 bases. Per germline, CDR1 LNHDA and CDR2 SQIVND (reference sequence). CDR3 size: 17 residues. Losses at the gene ends were 5 bases for V and 9 bases for J; bases not matched to a gene: 15. CDR3 amino acids: CASSLGTGRGLAAEQFF. CDR3 nucleotides: TGTGCCAGTAGTCTGGGGACAGGGAGGGGACTAGCGGCTGAGCAGTTCTTC. The variable domain in full, completed from reference TRBV19 and TRBJ2-1, reads DGGITQSPKYLFRKEGQNVTLSCEQNLNHDAMYWYRQDPGQGLRLIYYSQIVNDFQKGDIAEGYSVSREKKESFPLTVTSAQKNPTAFYLCASSLGTGRGLAAEQFFGPGTRLTVL.

This chain links TRBV5-4 with TRBJ1-2; D unresolved. Germline loops: CDR1 SGHNT, CDR2 YYREEE (reference sequence). Trimming removed 4 bases at V and 5 bases at J, with 27 bases between. The CDR3 extends over 18 amino acids. The CDR3 DNA is TGTGCCAGCAGCCGGCCCGGCGCGGGAGGAGGACCTAGATATGGCTACACCTTC. This encodes CASSRPGAGGGPRYGYTF.

The chain couples TRBV6-4 to TRBJ2-1; D gene ambiguous. V was clipped by 6 bases and J by 0 bases, with 12 bases between them. Germline V lookup: CDR1 MRHNA, CDR2 SNTAGT. This CDR3 is built from 15 residues. In DNA form, the CDR3 reads TGTGCCAGCAGGCCGAGACAAGACTCCTACAATGAGCAGTTCTTC. It encodes CASRPRQDSYNEQFF.

The V call is TRBV2, the J call TRBJ1-6; D not certain. CDR1 is SNHLY, CDR2 FYNNEI, per germline. CDR3 length: 15 amino acids. Trimming shortened V by 3 bases and J by 7 bases, and 13 bases separated the two germline ends. CDR3 in amino acids: CASSDDEGLNSPLHF. The CDR3 nucleotides read TGTGCCAGCAGTGACGATGAAGGATTAAATTCACCCCTCCACTTT.

This rearrangement joins TRBV9 to TRBJ2-1; D not resolved. Trimming left V 4 bases short and J 0 bases short, with 14 bases between. The CDR3 spans 16 residues. CDR1 is SGDLS and CDR2 is YYNGEE in the germline V gene. The CDR3 region is CASSPRDSNSYNEQFF. The CDR3 DNA reads as TGTGCCAGCAGCCCACGTGACTCCAACTCCTACAATGAGCAGTTCTTC.

The V call is TRBV28, the J call TRBJ2-3, with no clear D. CDR3 length equals 12 residues. The V and J ends lost 1 base and 4 bases respectively, with 3 bases between them. Germline CDR1 MDHEN, CDR2 SYDVKM. The CDR3 DNA reads as TGTGCCAGCAGTTTATACCCAGATACGCAGTATTTT. Protein sequence: CASSLYPDTQYF. Full variable domain (rest looked up from reference TRBV28 and TRBJ2-3): DVKVTQSSRYLVKRTGEKVFLECVQDMDHENMFWYRQDPGLGLRLIYFSYDVKMKEKGDIPEGYSVSREKKERFSLILESASTNQTSMYLCASSLYPDTQYFGPGTRLTVL.

This chain connects TRBV2 to TRBJ2-2, with a tentative D call TRBD1 (6 bases). Germline values: CDR1 SNHLY, CDR2 FYNNEI. With 4 bases removed from V and 2 bases from J, the gap between germline ends came to 11 bases. The CDR3 length is 15 residues. The CDR3 region is CASSGTVLNTGELFF. Written as DNA, the CDR3 is TGTGCCAGCAGTGGGACAGTTCTAAACACCGGGGAGCTGTTTTTT.

CDR3 nucleotides: TGTGCCAGCAGTTTATTTGGGGACACGGACCTGGACGAGCAGTACTTC. Translating gives CASSLFGDTDLDEQYF. The chain links TRBV28 to TRBJ2-7; TRBD1 might be the D (6 bases). CDR1 and CDR2 (germline): MDHEN, SYDVKM. The CDR3 contains 16 residues. Trimming left V 1 base short and J 5 bases short, with 18 bases between.

V usage is TRBV10-3 and J usage is TRBJ1-2; 8 positions agree with TRBD1. This CDR3 has 16 amino acids. V lost 11 bases, J lost 0 bases, and 14 bases stayed unmatched. The germline CDR1 and CDR2 sequences are ENHRY and SYGVKD. CDR3 coding DNA: TGTGCCCTGTCAGGGGGCTTCAGCTCAACTAACTATGGCTACACCTTC. It translates to CALSGGFSSTNYGYTF.

The rearrangement links TRBV6-6 to TRBJ2-3; D might be TRBD1 or TRBD2, each matching 5 bases. In germline, CDR1 is MNHNY, CDR2 SVGAGI (reference sequence). V shed 11 bases and J shed 2 bases, with 14 bases lying between them. This CDR3 has 13 residues. The CDR3, as DNA: TGTGCCGTAGGGGCGGACTTCACAGATACGCAGTATTTT. Residues: CAVGADFTDTQYF.

The chain links TRBV30 to TRBJ1-1; tentatively, D is TRBD1 (5 bases). This CDR3 comprises 14 residues. Germline CDR1 GTSNPN, CDR2 SVGIG (reference sequence). Trimming pared 0 bases from V and 5 bases from J, leaving 13 bases between. DNA for the CDR3: TGTGCCTGGAGTGTTCCCAGGGAGGGGACTGAAGCTTTCTTT. Protein sequence: CAWSVPREGTEAFF.

The rearrangement links TRBV4-2 to TRBJ2-7; a possible D gene is TRBD2 (5 bases). Germline-derived CDR1 and CDR2 are LGHNA and YNFKEQ. The V end was cut by 4 bases, the J end by 3 bases, with 13 bases between. This CDR3 is built from 14 residues. The DNA of the CDR3 is TGTGCCAGCAGCCCTCGCCGGGGTGGCTACGAGCAGTACTTC. Translating it yields CASSPRRGGYEQYF.

This clone was seen a single time. In DNA form, the CDR3 reads TGTGCCAGCAGCAACGCGGGACGGAATGGCTACACCTTC. Translated: CASSNAGRNGYTF. The chain recombines TRBV7-3 with TRBJ1-2, with D maybe TRBD1 (5 bases). Germline values: CDR1 SGHTA, CDR2 FQGTGA. The CDR3 has 13 amino acids. V shed 5 bases and J shed 6 bases, with 13 bases lying between them.

The chain employs TRBV6-6 and TRBJ2-7; D gene ambiguous. Trimming stripped 8 bases from V and 2 bases from J, with 19 bases between. The germline CDR1 and CDR2 sequences are MNHNY and SVGAGI (reference sequence). The CDR3 spans 15 residues. The CDR3 sequence: CASRPTQDEAYEQYF. The CDR3 coding sequence is TGTGCCAGCCGCCCCACCCAGGACGAAGCCTACGAGCAGTACTTC.

The rearrangement joins TRBV5-4 to TRBJ2-7; 10 bases agree with TRBD2. Trimming removed 2 bases from V and 5 bases from J; junction bases left unmatched: 1. The CDR3 has 13 residues. Germline V gives CDR1 SGHNT, CDR2 YYREEE (reference sequence). The CDR3 coding sequence is TGTGCCAGCAGCTTAACTAGCGGGAACGAGCAGTACTTC. It is translated as CASSLTSGNEQYF.

At least ten counts were recorded for this clone. The chain couples TRBV4-1 to TRBJ1-5, with D possibly TRBD1 on 5 matching bases. V was shortened by 1 base and J by 4 bases, with 11 bases between the two germline ends. The CDR3 contains 15 residues. Germline CDR1 MGHRA, CDR2 YSYEKL. The CDR3 loop reads CASSQARQINQPQHF. Here the CDR3 DNA reads TGCGCCAGCAGCCAAGCCCGACAGATTAATCAGCCCCAGCATTTT.

The sample holds a few counts of this clone. V and J are TRBV20-1 and TRBJ2-2; 7 bases align to TRBD2. J was trimmed by 2 bases and V by 3 bases; bases with no gene match: 9. Germline V gene lookup returns CDR1 DFQATT and CDR2 SNEGSKA (reference sequence). The CDR3 spans 16 residues. Written as DNA, the CDR3 is TGCAGTGCTAGTGGTCCACTAGCGAGAAACACCGGGGAGCTGTTTTTT. It yields the protein CSASGPLARNTGELFF.

The chain combines TRBV27 with TRBJ1-2; 11 nucleotides line up with TRBD1. V was clipped by 8 bases and J by 1 base; unmatched bases: 15. The CDR3 length is 18 residues. Germline V gene lookup returns CDR1 MNHEY and CDR2 SMNVEV (reference sequence). The CDR3 DNA sequence: TGTGCCAGCGGCCAATTCGGGACAGGGGGACTATATAACTATGGCTACACCTTC. Translated, it gives CASGQFGTGGLYNYGYTF.